The rows below give T cell receptor beta chains drawn from one sample of a study of T cells after yellow fever vaccination. MiXCR, applied by TCRdb to the 5' RACE reads, yields one record per CDR3 protein. Of about 350,000 distinct CDR3 sequences in the sample, about 7.8% were seen once. The sequencing used PBMCs, collected approximately 47 days after the first yellow fever vaccination. These TCRs come from a young man who received the YFV17D yellow fever vaccine. Each CDR3 is given with its conserved first and last residue. The D gene is left open where the match is weak. Size values are once, few and many counts, or a class for expanded clones, and some rows have none.

j_call,d_call,v_call,clone_size,cdr3_aa,cdr3_nt
TRBJ2-3,.,TRBV7-2,few,CASSRDRSSTDTQYF,TGTGCCAGCAGCCGAGACCGTTCTAGCACAGATACGCAGTATTTT
TRBJ1-1,.,TRBV14,.,CASLTGAGEAFF,TGTGCCAGCCTCACAGGCGCAGGGGAAGCTTTCTTT
TRBJ2-7,.,TRBV15,few,CATSRDRLISYEQYF,TGTGCCACCAGCAGAGATCGCTTAATCTCCTACGAGCAGTACTTC
TRBJ2-3,.,TRBV5-5,few,CASSPEGGWTDTQYF,TGTGCCAGCAGCCCAGAAGGGGGGTGGACAGATACGCAGTATTTT
TRBJ1-2,.,TRBV25-1,few,CASSEFGVANYGYTF,TGTGCCAGCAGTGAATTCGGGGTAGCTAACTATGGCTACACCTTC
TRBJ1-6,.,TRBV5-4,.,CASSLRVSGSPLHF,TGTGCCAGCAGCTTGAGGGTTTCGGGTTCACCCCTCCACTTT
TRBJ1-1,.,TRBV7-2,.,CASSFGIRGVSTEAFF,TGTGCCAGCAGCTTTGGGATCAGGGGCGTGAGCACTGAAGCTTTCTTT
TRBJ2-2,.,TRBV5-1,.,CASSWSRELGLFF,TGCGCCAGCAGCTGGAGCCGAGAGCTAGGGCTGTTTTTT
TRBJ1-5,TRBD1,TRBV12-3/TRBV12-4,.,CASSLEDRGNQPQHF,TGTGCCAGCAGTTTAGAGGACAGGGGTAATCAGCCCCAGCATTTT
TRBJ2-1,TRBD2,TRBV5-1,.,CASSTERGDYNEQFF,TGCGCCAGCAGCACAGAGCGGGGGGACTACAATGAGCAGTTCTTC
TRBJ2-2,.,TRBV6-5,.,CASSLGGENTGELFF,TGTGCCAGCAGCTTAGGCGGGGAGAACACCGGGGAGCTGTTTTTT
TRBJ1-3,.,TRBV21-1,few,CASSKFIFRVRNLSGNTIYF,TGTGCCAGCAGCAAATTTATCTTTCGGGTCCGCAACCTCTCTGGAAACACCATATATTTT
TRBJ2-7,.,TRBV5-8,many,CASRKGSEQYF,TGTGCCAGCAGAAAGGGTTCCGAGCAGTACTTC
TRBJ2-3,TRBD2,TRBV4-3,.,CASSLGLAYTDTQYF,TGCGCCAGCAGCCTCGGACTAGCCTACACAGATACGCAGTATTTT
TRBJ2-1,TRBD1,TRBV10-3,.,CAISDTRQGTDEQFF,TGTGCCATCAGTGATACTCGACAGGGGACTGATGAGCAGTTCTTC
TRBJ1-1,.,TRBV5-1,.,CASSLESRTEAFF,TGCGCCAGCAGCTTGGAATCCAGGACTGAAGCTTTCTTT